The 18 T cell receptor beta chains listed next were all sequenced from one sample in a study of T cell changes during pregnancy in multiple sclerosis. Sequencing was performed with immunoSEQ multiplex PCR; in TCRdb, only in-frame clones are kept and a portion is missing. Among some 49,000 clones listed, around 90% were seen once. The sequencing used CD8+ T cells from peripheral blood mononuclear cells, collected in the second trimester of pregnancy. These receptor sequences come from a female donor with multiple sclerosis, enrolled in a pregnancy study.

The chain couples TRBV11-2 to TRBJ1-5, with D possibly being TRBD1 (6 bases). Trimming cost V 5 bases and J 7 bases, with 12 bases left between them. The CDR3 extends over 13 amino acids. Per germline, CDR1 SGHAT and CDR2 FQNNGV. CDR3 bases: TGTGCCAGCAGCACTCGGGACAACCAGCCCCAGCATTTT. This encodes CASSTRDNQPQHF. Based on the CDR3 plus reference TRBV11-2 and TRBJ1-5, the full variable domain is EAGVAQSPRYKIIEKRQSVAFWCNPISGHATLYWYQQILGQGPKLLIQFQNNGVVDDSQLPKDRFSAERLKGVDSTLKIQPAKLEDSAVYLCASSTRDNQPQHFGDGTRLSIL.

The V and J genes are TRBV4-2 and TRBJ2-7, with 10 bases matching TRBD2. There are 16 residues in the CDR3. Germline V CDR1 and CDR2: LGHNA, YNFKEQ. V gave up 4 bases and J gave up 5 bases; unmatched junction bases: 11. In DNA form, the CDR3 reads TGTGCCAGCAGCCGTGCCCCGGGACTAGCGATCAACGAGCAGTACTTC. It yields the protein CASSRAPGLAINEQYF.

This chain links TRBV29-1 with TRBJ1-2, with TRBD1 identical over 8 bases. With V trimmed by 0 bases and J by 8 bases, 11 bases remained unmatched. The CDR3 has 15 residues. Germline V gene lookup returns CDR1 SQVTM and CDR2 ANQGSEA. CDR3 amino acids: CSVEDRAGGLEGYTF. The CDR3 bases are TGCAGCGTTGAAGATCGCGCAGGGGGCTTGGAAGGCTACACCTTC.

The chain is built from TRBV7-9 and TRBJ2-7; possibly TRBD2 for D (5 bases). The CDR3 extends over 15 amino acids. Germline-derived CDR1 and CDR2 are SEHNR and FQNEAQ (reference sequence). Deletions cut 4 bases from V and 3 bases from J, with 16 bases between. The CDR3 region has the DNA TGTGCCAGCAGCTCCCCGGCGGGCCCTAGCTACGAGCAGTACTTC. Protein sequence: CASSSPAGPSYEQYF.

This clone was seen more than once but under ten times. The chain employs TRBV6-1 and TRBJ1-2; TRBD1 matches at 9 bases. This CDR3 is built from 16 residues. Germline V gene lookup returns CDR1 MNHNS and CDR2 SASEGT. Trimming took 4 bases from V and 0 from J; bases not matched to a gene: 6. CDR3 in amino acids: CASSGGQGLANYGYTF. The DNA of the CDR3 is TGTGCCAGCAGTGGCGGACAGGGGTTAGCTAACTATGGCTACACCTTC.

This chain joins TRBV7-9 and TRBJ2-1; 10 positions agree with TRBD1. The CDR3 has 16 residues. With V trimmed by 4 bases and J by 1 base, 4 bases remained unmatched. Looked up from germline, CDR1 is SEHNR and CDR2 is FQNEAQ (reference sequence). The CDR3, as DNA: TGTGCCAGCAGCTGGACAGGGGGGGGATCCTACAATGAGCAGTTCTTC. Translation gives CASSWTGGGSYNEQFF.

The chain is built from TRBV5-1 and TRBJ2-2, with 8 bases matching TRBD1. CDR3 length: 14 amino acids. Trimming removed 4 bases from V and 3 bases from J; junction bases left unmatched: 2. CDR1 and CDR2 (germline): SGHRS, YFSETQ. The DNA for the CDR3 is TGCGCCAGCAGCCTGACAGGGGACACCGGGGAGCTGTTTTTT. It specifies CASSLTGDTGELFF. The full variable domain, its missing parts supplied by reference TRBV5-1 and TRBJ2-2, is KAGVTQTPRYLIKTRGQQVTLSCSPISGHRSVSWYQQTPGQGLQFLFEYFSETQRNKGNFPGRFSGRQFSNSRSEMNVSTLELGDSALYLCASSLTGDTGELFFGEGSRLTVL.

The rearrangement links TRBV4-3 to TRBJ2-5, with a possible D match to TRBD2 (5 bases). The CDR3 extends over 15 amino acids. V lost 4 bases to trimming and J lost 0 bases, with 12 bases between them. In germline, CDR1 is LGHNA, CDR2 YSLEER. CDR3 in DNA: TGCGCCAGCAGCCCTTATTCGGACTACCAAGAGACCCAGTACTTC. Translated, it gives CASSPYSDYQETQYF.

The V gene is TRBV11-1, the J gene TRBJ2-1; 8 positions agree with TRBD1. V dropped 2 bases and J dropped 12; count of bases not matched to a gene: 15. CDR3 length: 16 amino acids. Germline assignment: CDR1 SGHAT and CDR2 FQDESV (reference sequence). CDR3 DNA sequence: TGTGCCAGCAGCTTAATAGGACAGGGAGTTACCGGCGGGCAGTTCTTC. Amino acid sequence: CASSLIGQGVTGGQFF.

The chain recombines TRBV7-9 with TRBJ2-5; D remains ambiguous. V was pared by 3 bases and J by 1 base, with 6 bases between. The CDR3 totals 13 residues. The germline gives CDR1 SEHNR, CDR2 FQNEAQ (reference sequence). In DNA, the CDR3 is TGTGCCAGCAGCTTTTCTAGCCAAGAGACCCAGTACTTC. Translation: CASSFSSQETQYF.

The gene calls are TRBV14 and TRBJ1-2; TRBD1 agrees at 7 bases. The CDR3 has 14 amino acids. V lost 1 base, J lost 8 bases, and 7 bases stayed unmatched. Per germline, CDR1 SGHDN and CDR2 FVKESK. The CDR3 reads CASSQGQGSRGYTF. The CDR3 DNA is TGTGCCAGCAGCCAAGGACAGGGATCTCGAGGCTACACCTTC.

The chain joins TRBV7-6 to TRBJ2-7, with 8 bases aligning to TRBD1. Trimming cost V 5 bases and J 5 bases; bases outside gene matches: 17. This CDR3 region has 17 residues. Germline CDR1 reads SGHVS; CDR2 reads FNYEAQ. CDR3 residues: CASSPQDREVTGDEQYF. CDR3 sequence (DNA): TGTGCCAGCAGCCCACAGGACAGGGAGGTGACCGGGGACGAGCAGTACTTC.

V and J are TRBV2 and TRBJ2-3; TRBD2 agrees at 9 bases. Germline loops: CDR1 SNHLY, CDR2 FYNNEI. Unmatched junction bases numbered 11, after V lost 1 base and J lost 0 bases. The CDR3 is made up of 19 amino acids. CDR3 coding DNA: TGTGCCAGCAGTGAAGTCCGCGCGGGGGGGTCCCCTAGCACAGATACGCAGTATTTT. This encodes CASSEVRAGGSPSTDTQYF.

V gene TRBV5-6 combines with J gene TRBJ1-5, with a possible D match to TRBD1 (5 bases). Between the trimmed V and J ends, which lost 0 bases and 6 bases, there was a span of 7 bases. Germline-derived CDR1 and CDR2 are SGHDT and YYEEEE. CDR3 size: 13 residues. Here the CDR3 reads CASSLDRSQPQHF. CDR3 DNA sequence: TGTGCCAGCAGCTTGGACAGGAGTCAGCCCCAGCATTTT.

The chain combines TRBV9 with TRBJ2-5, with unresolved D. V was trimmed by 4 bases and J by 5 bases, leaving 12 bases between them. Germline V gene sequence: CDR1 SGDLS, CDR2 YYNGEE. There are 13 residues in the CDR3. The CDR3 loop reads CASSPYLGETQYF. CDR3 coding DNA: TGTGCCAGCAGCCCGTACCTCGGGGAGACCCAGTACTTC.

Of note for this clone: At one end the junction does not follow the germline gene, possibly because of a read error. The chain links TRBV6-6 to TRBJ2-5; a possible D gene is TRBD1 (5 bases). Germline assignment: CDR1 MNHNY and CDR2 SVGAGI (reference sequence). The CDR3 covers 11 residues. The CDR3 is CASSYNGRAHF. The CDR3 DNA reads TGTGCCAGCAGTTACAATGGCAGGGCCCACTTC.

The V gene is TRBV9, the J gene TRBJ2-6, with D possibly TRBD2 on 5 matching bases. This CDR3 has 16 amino acids. Trimming stripped 3 bases from V and 1 base from J, with 11 bases between. In germline, CDR1 is SGDLS, CDR2 YYNGEE. This CDR3 reads CASSAGLQSGANVLTF. For the CDR3, the DNA is TGTGCCAGCAGCGCCGGACTTCAGTCTGGGGCCAACGTCCTGACTTTC.

This clone was recorded once. V is TRBV21-1 and J is TRBJ1-5; no DNA check was done on the table's D call, TRBD1. TRBV21-1 is a listed pseudogene. The CDR3 runs to 16 residues. CDR3 DNA: TGTGCCAGCAGCAAAGAAAGGCAGGGTAACAATCAGCCCCAGCATTTT. Its protein product is CASSKERQGNNQPQHF.